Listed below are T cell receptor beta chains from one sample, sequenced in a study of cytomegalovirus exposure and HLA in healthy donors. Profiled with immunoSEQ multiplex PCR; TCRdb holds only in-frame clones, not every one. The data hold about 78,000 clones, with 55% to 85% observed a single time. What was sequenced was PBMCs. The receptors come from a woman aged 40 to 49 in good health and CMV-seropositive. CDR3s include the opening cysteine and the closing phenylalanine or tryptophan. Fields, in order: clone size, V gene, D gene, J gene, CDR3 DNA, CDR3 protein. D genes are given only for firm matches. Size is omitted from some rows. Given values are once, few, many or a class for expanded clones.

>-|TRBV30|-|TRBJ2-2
TGTGCCTGGAGTGTTGGGGGGAGTGGAACCGGGGAGCTGTTTTTT
CAWSVGGSGTGELFF
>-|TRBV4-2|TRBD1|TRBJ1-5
TGTGCCAGCGGCGAGGACAGGGCCAATCAGCCCCAGCATTTT
CASGEDRANQPQHF
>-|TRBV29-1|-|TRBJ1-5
TGCAGCGTTGGTGCGGCCTTCAATCAGCCCCAGCATTTT
CSVGAAFNQPQHF
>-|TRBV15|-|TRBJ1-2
TGTGCCACCAGCAGAGAACGAGAGGCCTCGAACTATGGCTACACCTTC
CATSREREASNYGYTF
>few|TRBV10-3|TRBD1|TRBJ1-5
TGTGCCATCAGTGAAACAGGGGACAATCAGCCCCAGCATTTT
CAISETGDNQPQHF
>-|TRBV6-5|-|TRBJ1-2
TGTGCCAGCAGCCCAGACGGAGCCTATGGCTACCCCTTC
CASSPDGAYGYPF
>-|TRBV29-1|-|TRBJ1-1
TGCAGCGTCCAGGACAGCGGCTTGAACACTGAAGCTTTCTTT
CSVQDSGLNTEAFF
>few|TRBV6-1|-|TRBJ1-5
TGTGCCAGCAGTTATGGCGGCAATAATCAGCCCCAGCATTTT
CASSYGGNNQPQHF
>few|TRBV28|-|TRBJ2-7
TGTGCCAGCAGGGGCCTCAACGGCGAGCAGTACTTC
CASRGLNGEQYF
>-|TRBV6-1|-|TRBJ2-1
TGTGCCAGCAGTGAAGAGCAGGTCGATGAGCAGTTCTTC
CASSEEQVDEQFF
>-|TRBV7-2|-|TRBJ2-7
TGTGCCAGCAGGGGGGGAGGTACCTACGAGCAGTACTTC
CASRGGGTYEQYF
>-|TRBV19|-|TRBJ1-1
TGTGCCAGTACCACCGGCGGGGGGGGCAACACTGAAGCTTTCTTT
CASTTGGGGNTEAFF
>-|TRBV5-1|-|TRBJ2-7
TGCGCCAGCAGCTTAGGACAGTTCTACGAGCAGTACTTC
CASSLGQFYEQYF
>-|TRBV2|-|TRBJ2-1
TGTGCCAGCAGGTCCAACGGGAATGAGCAGTTCTTC
CASRSNGNEQFF
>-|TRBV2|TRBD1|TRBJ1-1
TGTGCCAGCCGAGTGCATGGGACCGGGACAGCTGAAGCTTTCTTT
CASRVHGTGTAEAFF
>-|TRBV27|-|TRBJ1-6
TGTGCCAGCAGCACCGATTGGGAGAGCTCCTATAATTCACCCCTCCACTTT
CASSTDWESSYNSPLHF
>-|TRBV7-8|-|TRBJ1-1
TGTGCCAGCAGCTTAGCTCCAGGAGGGGACACTGAAGCTTTCTTT
CASSLAPGGDTEAFF
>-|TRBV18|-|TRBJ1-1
TGTGCCAGCTCACCGGAGGGGCGATCAGCTTTCTTT
CASSPEGRSAFF
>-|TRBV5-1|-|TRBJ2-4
TGCGCCAGCAACCGGGACACCGGGGACATTCAGTACTTC
CASNRDTGDIQYF
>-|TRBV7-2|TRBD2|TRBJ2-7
TGTGCCAGCAGCATTGGGGCGGGGGGCCCCTACGAGCAGTACTTC
CASSIGAGGPYEQYF
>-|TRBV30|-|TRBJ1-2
TGTGCCTGGAGTTATAAGGGGTTCGGCTATGGCTACACCTTC
CAWSYKGFGYGYTF
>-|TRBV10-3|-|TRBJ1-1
TGTGCCATCAGTGAGGTCGGGGGCACTGAAGCTTTCTTT
CAISEVGGTEAFF
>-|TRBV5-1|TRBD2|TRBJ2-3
TGCGCCAGCAGCCTGACTAGCGGGCGCACAGATACGCAGTATTTT
CASSLTSGRTDTQYF
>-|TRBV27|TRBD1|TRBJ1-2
TGTGCCAGCAGTTGGGACAGGGGGTTAGGAGGCTACACCTTC
CASSWDRGLGGYTF
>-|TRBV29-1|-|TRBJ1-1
TGCAGCGTTCCCCCCTCTGGGGCAGGGCACACTGAAGCTTTCTTT
CSVPPSGAGHTEAFF
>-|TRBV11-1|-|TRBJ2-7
TGTGCCAGCAGCTTAGCGCTGGGCACCTCCTACGAGCAGTACTTC
CASSLALGTSYEQYF
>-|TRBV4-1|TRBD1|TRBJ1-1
TGCGCCAGCAGCCAAGATCGGATAGACAGGGGGCTAAACACTGAAGCTTTCTTT
CASSQDRIDRGLNTEAFF
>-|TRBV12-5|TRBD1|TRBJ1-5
TGTGCTAGTGGTTTGGGCGAGACAGGGCATCAGCCCCAGCATTTT
CASGLGETGHQPQHF
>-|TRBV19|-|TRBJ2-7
TGTGCCAGTAGCCCGATGGACAGCTCCTACGAGCAGTACTTC
CASSPMDSSYEQYF
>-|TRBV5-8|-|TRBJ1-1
TGTGCCAGCAGCTTCGTTGGGCTCACTGAAGCTTTCTTT
CASSFVGLTEAFF
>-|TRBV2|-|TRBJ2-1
TGTGCCAGCAGGCGCGATCACAATGAGCAGTTCTTC
CASRRDHNEQFF
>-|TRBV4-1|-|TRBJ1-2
TGCGCCAGCAGCCAAGAAGAGGGTGGGTCTGGCTACACCTTC
CASSQEEGGSGYTF
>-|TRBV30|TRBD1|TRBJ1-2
TGTGCCTGCAGCCGGGACAGGGCGAACTATGGCTACACCTTC
CACSRDRANYGYTF
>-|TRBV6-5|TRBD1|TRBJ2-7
TGTGCCAGCAGTTACGACAGGGGGTACGAGCAGTACTTC
CASSYDRGYEQYF
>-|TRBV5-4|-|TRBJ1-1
TGTGCCAGCAGCTTGGATGCCGGGGACACTGAAGCTTTCTTT
CASSLDAGDTEAFF
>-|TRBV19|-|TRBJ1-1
TGTGCCAGTAGTAGGGGCGATAAAGCTTTCTTT
CASSRGDKAFF
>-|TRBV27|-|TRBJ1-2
TGTGCCAGCACCTCAGACAGGTCCTATGGCTACACCTTC
CASTSDRSYGYTF
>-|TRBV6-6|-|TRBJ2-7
TGTGCCAGCTCCGTCTCATCGAGCTCCTACGAGCAGTACTTC
CASSVSSSSYEQYF
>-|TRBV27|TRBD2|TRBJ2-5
TGTGCCAGCAGTTCGAGGACTAGCGGGAGAGGGGAAGAGACCCAGTACTTC
CASSSRTSGRGEETQYF
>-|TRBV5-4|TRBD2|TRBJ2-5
TGTGCCAGCAGCTTAGTAGGTAGTCATGTAGCGGGAAAGTCGGAGACCCAGTACTTC
CASSLVGSHVAGKSETQYF
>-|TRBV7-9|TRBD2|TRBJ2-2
TGTGCCAGCACCCCCTGGGCGGGAGGGCCCTCCGGGGAGCTGTTTTTT
CASTPWAGGPSGELFF
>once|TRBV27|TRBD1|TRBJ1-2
TGTGCCAGCAGCCGTCTAGGGACAGGGGTTGTCGGCTACACCTTC
CASSRLGTGVVGYTF
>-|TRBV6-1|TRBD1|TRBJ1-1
TGTGCCAGCAGTGAAGGACAGGGGGCGGACACTGAAGCTTTCTTT
CASSEGQGADTEAFF